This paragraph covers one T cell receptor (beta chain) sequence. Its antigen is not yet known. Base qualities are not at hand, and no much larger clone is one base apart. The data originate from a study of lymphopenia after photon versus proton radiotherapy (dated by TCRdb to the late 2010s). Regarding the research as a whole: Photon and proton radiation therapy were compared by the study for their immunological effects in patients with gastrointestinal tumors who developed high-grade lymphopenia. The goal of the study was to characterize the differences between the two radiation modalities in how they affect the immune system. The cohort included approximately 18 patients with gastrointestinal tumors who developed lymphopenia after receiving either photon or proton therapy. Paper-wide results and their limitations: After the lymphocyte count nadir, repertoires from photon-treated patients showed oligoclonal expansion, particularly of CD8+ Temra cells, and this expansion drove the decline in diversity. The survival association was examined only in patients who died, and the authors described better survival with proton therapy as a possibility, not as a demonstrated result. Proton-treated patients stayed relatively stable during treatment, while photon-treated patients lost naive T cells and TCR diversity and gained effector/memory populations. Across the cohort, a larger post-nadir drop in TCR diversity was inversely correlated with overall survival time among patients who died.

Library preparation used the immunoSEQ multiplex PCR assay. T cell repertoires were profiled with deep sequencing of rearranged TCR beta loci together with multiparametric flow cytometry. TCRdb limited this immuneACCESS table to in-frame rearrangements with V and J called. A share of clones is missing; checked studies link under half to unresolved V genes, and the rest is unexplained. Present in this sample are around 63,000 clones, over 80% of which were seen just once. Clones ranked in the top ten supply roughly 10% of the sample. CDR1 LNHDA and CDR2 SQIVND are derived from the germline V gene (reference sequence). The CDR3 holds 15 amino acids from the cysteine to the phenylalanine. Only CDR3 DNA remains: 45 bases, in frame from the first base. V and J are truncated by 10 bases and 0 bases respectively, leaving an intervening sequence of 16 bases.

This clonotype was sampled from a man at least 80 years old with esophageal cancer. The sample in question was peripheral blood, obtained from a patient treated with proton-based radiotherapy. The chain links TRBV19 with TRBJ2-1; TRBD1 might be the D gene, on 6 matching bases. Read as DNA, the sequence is TGTGCCACCCGGGTGGGGACAAACTCCTACAATGAGCAGTTCTTC. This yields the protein CATRVGTNSYNEQFF.